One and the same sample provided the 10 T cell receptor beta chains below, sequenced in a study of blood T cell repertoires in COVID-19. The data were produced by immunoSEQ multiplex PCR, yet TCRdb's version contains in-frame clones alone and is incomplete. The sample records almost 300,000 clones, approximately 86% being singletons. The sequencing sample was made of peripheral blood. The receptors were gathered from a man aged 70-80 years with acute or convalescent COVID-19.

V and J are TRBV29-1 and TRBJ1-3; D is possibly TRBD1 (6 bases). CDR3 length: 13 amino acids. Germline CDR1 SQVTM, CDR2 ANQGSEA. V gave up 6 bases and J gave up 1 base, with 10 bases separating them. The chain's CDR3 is CSVAGVSGNTIYF. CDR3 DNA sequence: TGCAGCGTGGCAGGGGTTTCTGGAAACACCATATATTTT.

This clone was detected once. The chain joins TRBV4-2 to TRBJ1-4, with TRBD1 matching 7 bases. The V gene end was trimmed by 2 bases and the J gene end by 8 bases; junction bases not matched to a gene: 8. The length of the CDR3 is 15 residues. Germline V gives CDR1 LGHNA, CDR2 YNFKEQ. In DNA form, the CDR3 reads TGTGCCAGCAGCCAACCTAAAGGGGGCGCCGAAAAACTGTTTTTT. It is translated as CASSQPKGGAEKLFF.

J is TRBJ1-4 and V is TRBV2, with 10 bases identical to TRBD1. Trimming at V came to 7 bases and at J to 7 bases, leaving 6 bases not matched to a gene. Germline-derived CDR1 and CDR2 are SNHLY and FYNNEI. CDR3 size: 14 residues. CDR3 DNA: TGTGCCAGCACCGCGGGGACAGGGGTTGAAAAACTGTTTTTT. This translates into CASTAGTGVEKLFF.

The CDR3 loop is CASSETSPSGGGWETQYF. The CDR3 DNA sequence: TGTGCCAGCAGTGAAACAAGCCCCAGCGGGGGAGGATGGGAGACCCAGTACTTC. This chain connects TRBV2 to TRBJ2-5; 8 bases align to TRBD2. The length of the CDR3 is 18 residues. V lost 2 bases, J lost 5 bases, and 16 bases stayed unmatched. Germline-derived CDR1 and CDR2 are SNHLY and FYNNEI.

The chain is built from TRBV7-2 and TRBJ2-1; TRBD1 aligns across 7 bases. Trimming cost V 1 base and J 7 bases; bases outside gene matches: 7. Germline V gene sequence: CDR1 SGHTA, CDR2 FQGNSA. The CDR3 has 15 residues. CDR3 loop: CASSLGGTVRNEQFF. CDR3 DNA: TGTGCCAGCAGCTTAGGAGGGACAGTTCGAAATGAGCAGTTCTTC.

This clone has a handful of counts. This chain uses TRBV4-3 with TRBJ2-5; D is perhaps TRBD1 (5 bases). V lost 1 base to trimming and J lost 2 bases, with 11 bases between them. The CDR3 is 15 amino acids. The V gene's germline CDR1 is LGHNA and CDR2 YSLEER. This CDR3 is CASSQGWGGQETQYF. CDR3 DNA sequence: TGCGCCAGCAGCCAAGGGTGGGGCGGTCAAGAGACCCAGTACTTC.

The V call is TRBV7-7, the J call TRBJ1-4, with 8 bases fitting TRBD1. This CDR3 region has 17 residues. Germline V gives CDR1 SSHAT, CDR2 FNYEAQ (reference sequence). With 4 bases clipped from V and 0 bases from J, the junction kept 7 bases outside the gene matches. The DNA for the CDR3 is TGTGCCAGCAGCTCTCCCTCACAGGGGGCAACTAATGAAAAACTGTTTTTT. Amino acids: CASSSPSQGATNEKLFF.

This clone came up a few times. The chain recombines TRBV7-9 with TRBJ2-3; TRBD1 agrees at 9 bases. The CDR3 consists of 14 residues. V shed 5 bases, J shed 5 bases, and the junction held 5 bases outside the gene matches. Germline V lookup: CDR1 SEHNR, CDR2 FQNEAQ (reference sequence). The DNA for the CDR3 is TGTGCCAGCAGCACGGACAGGGGAGAAGATACGCAGTATTTT. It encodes CASSTDRGEDTQYF. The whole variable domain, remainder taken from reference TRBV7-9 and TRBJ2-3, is DTGVSQNPRHKITKRGQNVTFRCDPISEHNRLYWYRQTLGQGPEFLTYFQNEAQLEKSRLLSDRFSAERPKGSFSTLEIQRTEQGDSAMYLCASSTDRGEDTQYFGPGTRLTVL.

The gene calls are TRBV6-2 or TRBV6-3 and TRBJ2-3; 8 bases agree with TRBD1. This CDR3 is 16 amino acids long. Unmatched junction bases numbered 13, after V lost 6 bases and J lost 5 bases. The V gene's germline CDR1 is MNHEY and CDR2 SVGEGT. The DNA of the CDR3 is TGTGCCAGCAGCACAGGGGGTTTTCAAATGGGAGATACGCAGTATTTT. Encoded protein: CASSTGGFQMGDTQYF.

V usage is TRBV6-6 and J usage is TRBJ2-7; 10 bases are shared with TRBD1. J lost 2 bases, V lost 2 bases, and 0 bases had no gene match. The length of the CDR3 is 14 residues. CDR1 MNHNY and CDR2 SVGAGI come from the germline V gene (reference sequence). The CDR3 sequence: CASSYGTGAYEQYF. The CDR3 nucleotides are TGTGCCAGCAGTTACGGGACAGGGGCCTACGAGCAGTACTTC.